This is a list of T cell receptor beta chains from one sample in a study of T cell responses to AZD1222 COVID-19 vaccine. Some clones are missing from TCRdb's copy, which holds only in-frame ones; the method was immunoSEQ multiplex PCR. This table has 170,000 or so clones, about nine tenths appearing once. The sequencing used peripheral blood, collected on day 0 of AZD1222 vaccination. These receptors all come from an adult in good health. CDR3s include the opening cysteine and the closing phenylalanine or tryptophan. The D gene is left open where the match is weak. Size is omitted from some rows. Given values are once, few, many or a class for expanded clones.

clone_size: -; v_call: TRBV7-9; d_call: -; j_call: TRBJ1-2; cdr3_aa: CASSLGGTPNGYTF; cdr3_nt: TGTGCCAGCAGCTTAGGGGGGACCCCCAATGGCTACACCTTC
clone_size: -; v_call: TRBV7-2; d_call: -; j_call: TRBJ1-1; cdr3_aa: CASSPRVGNTEAFF; cdr3_nt: TGTGCCAGCAGCCCTCGTGTGGGGAACACTGAAGCTTTCTTT
clone_size: -; v_call: TRBV5-4; d_call: TRBD1; j_call: TRBJ2-6; cdr3_aa: CASSQGQGRANVLTF; cdr3_nt: TGTGCCAGCAGCCAGGGACAGGGGAGGGCCAACGTCCTGACTTTC
clone_size: -; v_call: TRBV7-9; d_call: TRBD2; j_call: TRBJ2-7; cdr3_aa: CASSSLGGTRIYEQYF; cdr3_nt: TGTGCCAGCAGCTCCTTAGGCGGGACTAGAATATACGAGCAGTACTTC
clone_size: -; v_call: TRBV6-5; d_call: TRBD2; j_call: TRBJ2-7; cdr3_aa: CASSYSVERGGEQYF; cdr3_nt: TGTGCCAGCAGTTACTCTGTCGAGCGGGGGGGAGAGCAGTACTTC
clone_size: -; v_call: TRBV11-3; d_call: -; j_call: TRBJ1-2; cdr3_aa: CASSWSPQNYGYTF; cdr3_nt: TGTGCCAGCAGCTGGTCCCCCCAGAACTATGGCTACACCTTC
clone_size: -; v_call: TRBV7-8; d_call: -; j_call: TRBJ1-1; cdr3_aa: CASSLMDRGTNTEAFF; cdr3_nt: TGTGCCAGCAGCTTAATGGACCGAGGGACGAACACTGAAGCTTTCTTT
clone_size: -; v_call: TRBV7-9; d_call: -; j_call: TRBJ2-7; cdr3_aa: CASSSKPGTYEQYF; cdr3_nt: TGTGCCAGCAGCTCCAAACCCGGGACGTACGAGCAGTACTTC
clone_size: -; v_call: TRBV29-1; d_call: TRBD1; j_call: TRBJ1-3; cdr3_aa: CSIYDRGFGNTIYF; cdr3_nt: TGCAGCATCTACGACAGGGGTTTTGGAAACACCATATATTTT
clone_size: -; v_call: TRBV28; d_call: TRBD1; j_call: TRBJ1-1; cdr3_aa: CASTLQGAIKQAFF; cdr3_nt: TGTGCCAGCACCCTACAGGGGGCTATTAAGCAGGCTTTCTTT
clone_size: -; v_call: TRBV28; d_call: TRBD1; j_call: TRBJ1-6; cdr3_aa: CASSRAGQGANSPLHF; cdr3_nt: TGTGCCAGCAGCCGAGCCGGACAGGGAGCCAATTCACCCCTCCACTTT
clone_size: -; v_call: TRBV29-1; d_call: -; j_call: TRBJ1-1; cdr3_aa: CSVGRGFEWKNTEAFF; cdr3_nt: TGCAGCGTTGGCCGGGGGTTTGAGTGGAAGAACACTGAAGCTTTCTTT
clone_size: once; v_call: TRBV24-1; d_call: TRBD1; j_call: TRBJ2-1; cdr3_aa: CATRRDRGREQFF; cdr3_nt: TGTGCCACCCGACGGGACAGGGGACGTGAGCAGTTCTTC
clone_size: once; v_call: TRBV6-5; d_call: -; j_call: TRBJ1-1; cdr3_aa: CASSFYRENTEAFF; cdr3_nt: TGTGCCAGCAGTTTTTACAGGGAGAACACTGAAGCTTTCTTT
clone_size: -; v_call: TRBV6-6; d_call: TRBD1; j_call: TRBJ1-1; cdr3_aa: CASSYQGAPTEAFF; cdr3_nt: TGTGCCAGCAGTTACCAGGGGGCGCCGACTGAAGCTTTCTTT
clone_size: -; v_call: TRBV28; d_call: -; j_call: TRBJ1-5; cdr3_aa: CASSFGGQVGNQPQHF; cdr3_nt: TGTGCCAGCAGTTTCGGGGGGCAGGTGGGCAATCAGCCCCAGCATTTT
clone_size: once; v_call: TRBV28; d_call: -; j_call: TRBJ1-2; cdr3_aa: CASTTPGEGRNYGYTF; cdr3_nt: TGTGCCAGCACCACTCCAGGGGAAGGGAGGAACTATGGCTACACCTTC
clone_size: -; v_call: TRBV5-6; d_call: TRBD2; j_call: TRBJ2-7; cdr3_aa: CASSLVSASGGYEQYF; cdr3_nt: TGTGCCAGCAGCTTGGTCTCGGCTAGCGGGGGTTACGAGCAGTACTTC
clone_size: -; v_call: TRBV13; d_call: -; j_call: TRBJ2-3; cdr3_aa: CASSSPRGDTQYF; cdr3_nt: TGTGCCAGCAGCTCACCCCGGGGAGATACGCAGTATTTT
clone_size: -; v_call: TRBV4-3; d_call: -; j_call: TRBJ1-2; cdr3_aa: CASSQSLTASTLYGYTF; cdr3_nt: TGCGCCAGCAGCCAAAGTCTCACTGCCTCCACCCTGTATGGCTACACCTTC
clone_size: -; v_call: TRBV7-2; d_call: -; j_call: TRBJ2-7; cdr3_aa: CASLDRRGGSYEQYF; cdr3_nt: TGTGCCAGCCTGGACCGGCGGGGAGGATCCTACGAGCAGTACTTC
clone_size: -; v_call: TRBV12-5; d_call: -; j_call: TRBJ1-1; cdr3_aa: CASGFGANTEAFF; cdr3_nt: TGTGCTAGTGGTTTTGGGGCGAACACTGAAGCTTTCTTT
clone_size: -; v_call: TRBV19; d_call: -; j_call: TRBJ2-7; cdr3_aa: CASSIDSRGNYEQYF; cdr3_nt: TGTGCCAGTAGTATAGATTCGAGGGGAAACTACGAGCAGTACTTC
clone_size: -; v_call: TRBV15; d_call: -; j_call: TRBJ1-1; cdr3_aa: CATSRDLGRGTEAFF; cdr3_nt: TGTGCCACCAGCAGAGATTTGGGCCGGGGGACTGAAGCTTTCTTT
clone_size: -; v_call: TRBV20-1; d_call: -; j_call: TRBJ1-3; cdr3_aa: CSASRDRSSGNTIYF; cdr3_nt: TGCAGTGCTAGTCGAGACAGGAGCTCTGGAAACACCATATATTTT